This TCR beta chain was profiled in a study of T cells in women clearing cervical HPV infection. Study in general: Control women cleared a single incident HPV16 infection within 12 months. Controls gave blood once infection was undetectable; cases at lesion identification.

This CDR3 comprises 13 residues. The germline gives CDR1 SGHAT, CDR2 FQNNGV. V gave up 2 bases and J gave up 4 bases, with 9 bases separating them. As concerns this clone: From the germline J gene comes the end of the CDR3, since the read stops 3 residues before it.

Clones were read by immunoSEQ multiplex PCR, and TCRdb kept only the in-frame ones, dropping some. This specimen shows 20,000 to 30,000 clones; the ten leading clones hold 5.4%. The receptor's source is a woman aged 18 to 75 with a cervical HPV16 infection that either progressed to CIN3+ or cleared (not recorded which). This chain uses TRBV11-2 with TRBJ2-7; possible D gene TRBD2, 6 bases. The specimen was blood buffy coat. CDR3 loop: CASSLPGDYEQYF. The covered CDR3 bases are TGTGCCAGCAGCTTACCGGGGGATTACGAG.